Sequencing of this T cell receptor (beta chain) was carried out in a study of cytomegalovirus exposure and HLA in healthy donors. Concerning this clone itself: What it binds is unknown.

PCR was performed using 60 Vbeta and 13 Jbeta primers. Study processing details: Later analysis identified tens of millions of unique TCR beta chains, roughly 11 million shared. This table comes from immunoSEQ multiplex PCR, and its TCRdb copy is limited to in-frame clones, with some not included. The DNA gave D and trimming, while V, J and clone size come from that table. The sample includes 130,000 to 150,000 clones, roughly 78% of them seen just once. Findings and caveats of the study: HLA-A and HLA-B allele assignments for most subjects were reportedly predicted accurately using TCR beta sequences.

Healthy bone marrow donors formed the donor group. CDR1 and CDR2 from the germline V gene are MNHNS and SASEGT. This CDR3 is 17 amino acids long. V lost 3 bases, J lost 0 bases, and 18 bases lay in between. This clonotype was sampled from a female donor in good health and CMV-seronegative. Sequenced material: PBMCs. The chain carries TRBV6-1 and TRBJ2-7; a weak D match, TRBD1 (6 bases). Here the CDR3 DNA reads TGTGCCAGCAGTGATTGGGGAACAGGGCTCAGCTCCTACGAGCAGTACTTC. Translation: CASSDWGTGLSSYEQYF.